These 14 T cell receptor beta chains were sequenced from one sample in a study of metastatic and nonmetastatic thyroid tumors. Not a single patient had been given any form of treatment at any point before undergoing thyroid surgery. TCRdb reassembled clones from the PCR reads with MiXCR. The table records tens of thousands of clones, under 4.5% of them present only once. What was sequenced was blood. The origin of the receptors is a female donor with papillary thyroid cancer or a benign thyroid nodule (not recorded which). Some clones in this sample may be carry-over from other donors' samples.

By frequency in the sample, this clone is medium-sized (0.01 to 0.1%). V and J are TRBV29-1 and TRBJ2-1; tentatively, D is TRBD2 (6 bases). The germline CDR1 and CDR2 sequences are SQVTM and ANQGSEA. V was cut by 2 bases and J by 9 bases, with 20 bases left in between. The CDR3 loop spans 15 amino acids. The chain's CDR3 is CSVESPGLPGGEQFF. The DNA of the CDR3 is TGCAGCGTTGAAAGCCCGGGACTCCCAGGCGGTGAGCAGTTCTTC.

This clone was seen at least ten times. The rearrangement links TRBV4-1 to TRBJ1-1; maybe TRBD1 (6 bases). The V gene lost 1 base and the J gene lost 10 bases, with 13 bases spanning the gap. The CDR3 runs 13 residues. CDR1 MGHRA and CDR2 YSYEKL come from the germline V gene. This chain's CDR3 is CASSQVGGLGAFF. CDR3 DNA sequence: TGCGCCAGCAGCCAAGTGGGGGGGCTCGGAGCTTTCTTT.

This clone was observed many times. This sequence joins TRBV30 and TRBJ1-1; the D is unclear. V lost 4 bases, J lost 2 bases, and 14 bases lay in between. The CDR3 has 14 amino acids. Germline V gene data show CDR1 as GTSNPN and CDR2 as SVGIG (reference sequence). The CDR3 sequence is CAWKGWQYNTEAFF. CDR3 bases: TGTGCCTGGAAGGGATGGCAGTACAACACTGAAGCTTTCTTT.

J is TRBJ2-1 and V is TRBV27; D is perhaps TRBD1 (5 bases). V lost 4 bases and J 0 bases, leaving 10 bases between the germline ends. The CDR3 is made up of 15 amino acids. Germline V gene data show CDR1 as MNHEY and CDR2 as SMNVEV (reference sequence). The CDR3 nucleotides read TGTGCCAGCAGTTCTCAGGGCTCCTCCTACAATGAGCAGTTCTTC. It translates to CASSSQGSSYNEQFF.

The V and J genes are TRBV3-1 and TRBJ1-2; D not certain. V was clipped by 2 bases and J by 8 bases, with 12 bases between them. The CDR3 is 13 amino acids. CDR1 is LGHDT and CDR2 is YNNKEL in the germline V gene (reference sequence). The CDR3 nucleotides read TGTGCCAGCAGCCAAATGGTTGGCGGGGGCTACACCTTC. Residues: CASSQMVGGGYTF.

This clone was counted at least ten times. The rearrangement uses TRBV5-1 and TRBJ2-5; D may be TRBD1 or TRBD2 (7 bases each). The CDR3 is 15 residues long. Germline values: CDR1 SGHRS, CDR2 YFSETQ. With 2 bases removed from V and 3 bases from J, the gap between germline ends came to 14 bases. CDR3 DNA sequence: TGCGCCAGCAGCTTACAGACAGGGAGGGAAGAGACCCAGTACTTC. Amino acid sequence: CASSLQTGREETQYF.

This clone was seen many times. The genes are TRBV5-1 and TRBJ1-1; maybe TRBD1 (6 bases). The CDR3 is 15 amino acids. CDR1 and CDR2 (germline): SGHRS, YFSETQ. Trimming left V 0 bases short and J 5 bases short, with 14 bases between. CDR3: CASSLAVGGATEAFF. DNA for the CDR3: TGCGCCAGCAGCTTGGCAGTAGGGGGGGCAACTGAAGCTTTCTTT.

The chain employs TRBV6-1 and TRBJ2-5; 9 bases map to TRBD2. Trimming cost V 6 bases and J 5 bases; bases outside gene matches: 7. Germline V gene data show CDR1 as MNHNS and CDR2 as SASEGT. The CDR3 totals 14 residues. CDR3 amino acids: CASRRTSARETQYF. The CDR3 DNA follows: TGTGCCAGCAGGCGGACTAGCGCCCGGGAGACCCAGTACTTC.

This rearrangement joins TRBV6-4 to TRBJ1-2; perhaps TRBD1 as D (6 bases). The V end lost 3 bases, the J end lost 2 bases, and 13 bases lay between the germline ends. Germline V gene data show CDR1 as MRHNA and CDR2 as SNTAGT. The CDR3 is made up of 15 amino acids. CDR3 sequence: CASSELGAGNYGYTF. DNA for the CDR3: TGTGCCAGCAGTGAATTGGGGGCGGGGAACTATGGCTACACCTTC.

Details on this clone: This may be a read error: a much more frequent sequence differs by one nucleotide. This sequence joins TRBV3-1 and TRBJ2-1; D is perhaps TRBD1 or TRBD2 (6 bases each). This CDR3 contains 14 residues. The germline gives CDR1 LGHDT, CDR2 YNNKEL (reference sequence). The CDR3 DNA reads TGTACCAGCAGCCAAGATCGTAACGGGGGCAGGCAGTTCTTC. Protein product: CTSSQDRNGGRQFF.

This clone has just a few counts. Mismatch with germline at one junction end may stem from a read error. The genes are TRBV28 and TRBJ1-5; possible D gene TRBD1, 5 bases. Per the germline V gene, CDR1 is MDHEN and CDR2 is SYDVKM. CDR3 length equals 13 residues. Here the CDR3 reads CAIGHGANQPQNF. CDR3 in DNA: TGTGCCATCGGACACGGAGCAAATCAGCCCCAGAATTTT.

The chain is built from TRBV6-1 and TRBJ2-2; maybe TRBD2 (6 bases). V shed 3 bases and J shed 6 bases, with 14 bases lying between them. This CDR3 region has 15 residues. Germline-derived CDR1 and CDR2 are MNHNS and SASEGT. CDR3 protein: CASSESGGGSGELFF. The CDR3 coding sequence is TGTGCCAGCAGTGAGTCTGGGGGAGGATCCGGGGAGCTGTTTTTT.

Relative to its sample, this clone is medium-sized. The CDR3, as DNA: TGTGCCAGCAGCACATACTCAGGGAACGAGCAGTACTTC. Its protein product is CASSTYSGNEQYF. The V call is TRBV6-1, the J call TRBJ2-7; D is possibly TRBD1 (5 bases). Germline V gives CDR1 MNHNS, CDR2 SASEGT. Trimming cost V 6 bases and J 5 bases, with 14 bases left between them. CDR3 length: 13 amino acids.

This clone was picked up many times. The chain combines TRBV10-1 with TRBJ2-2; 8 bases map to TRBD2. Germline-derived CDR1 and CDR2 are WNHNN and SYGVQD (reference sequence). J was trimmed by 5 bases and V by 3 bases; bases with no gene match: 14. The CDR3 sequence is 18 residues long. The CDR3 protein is CASSEPSGRAWGTGELFF. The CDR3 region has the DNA TGCGCCAGCAGTGAACCCAGCGGGAGAGCCTGGGGGACCGGGGAGCTGTTTTTT.